Listed here are 13 T cell receptor beta chains from one sample, sequenced in a study of blood T cell repertoires in COVID-19. The protocol was immunoSEQ multiplex PCR, while the TCRdb copy is restricted to in-frame clones and leaves out a portion. The sample shows roughly 230,000 clones, approximately 81% of them seen only once. Material for sequencing was PBMCs or T cells enriched from blood (not recorded which). The origin of the receptors is a woman aged 45-60 years who had been exposed to COVID-19.

The rearrangement uses TRBV9 and TRBJ1-1; 9 bases agree with TRBD1. The germline gives CDR1 SGDLS, CDR2 YYNGEE. With 0 bases clipped from V and 11 bases from J, the junction kept 8 bases outside the gene matches. The CDR3 covers 14 residues. DNA of the CDR3: TGTGCCAGCAGCGTAGGATCGGGACAGGGTCGGGCTTTCTTT. It yields the protein CASSVGSGQGRAFF.

The chain links TRBV5-1 to TRBJ2-3; D may be TRBD2 (6 bases). CDR3 length: 15 residues. Germline V gene sequence: CDR1 SGHRS, CDR2 YFSETQ. Trimming took 0 bases from V and 4 from J, leaving 12 bases between them. In DNA, the CDR3 is TGCGCCAGCAGCTTGGCCGGGACTGAAGCAGATACGCAGTATTTT. Protein sequence: CASSLAGTEADTQYF.

The chain employs TRBV19 and TRBJ1-4; the match to TRBD1 covers 11 bases. CDR3 length: 16 residues. Germline lookup yields CDR1 LNHDA and CDR2 SQIVND (reference sequence). Germline trimming cut 5 bases from V and 5 bases from J; bases unmatched to any gene: 7. The CDR3 nucleotides read TGTGCCAGTAGTCCGACCGGACAGGGGGCGAATGAAAAACTGTTTTTT. Amino acid sequence: CASSPTGQGANEKLFF.

The table lists this clone with a few counts. The chain's CDR3 is CASSAWHGGNYGYTF. As DNA, the CDR3 is TGTGCCAGCAGCGCCTGGCATGGAGGGAACTATGGCTACACCTTC. This chain connects TRBV9 to TRBJ1-2; D is unresolved. Trimming took 3 bases from V and 2 from J, leaving 14 bases between them. CDR3 size: 15 residues. In germline, CDR1 is SGDLS, CDR2 YYNGEE.

The chain recombines TRBV2 with TRBJ2-5; 8 bases are a match to TRBD1. With V trimmed by 6 bases and J by 3 bases, 9 bases remained unmatched. CDR1 is SNHLY and CDR2 is FYNNEI in the germline V gene. The CDR3 is 15 residues long. The CDR3 coding sequence is TGTGCCAGCAGCCCCCCGGACAGGGCTGAAGAGACCCAGTACTTC. This codes for CASSPPDRAEETQYF.

The chain uses TRBV5-6 and TRBJ2-7; 7 nucleotides match TRBD1. CDR1 is SGHDT, CDR2 YYEEEE, per germline. With 6 bases clipped from V and 4 bases from J, the junction kept 13 bases outside the gene matches. This CDR3 has 15 residues. The CDR3 sequence: CASNTRQGLKYEQYF. The CDR3 DNA reads TGTGCCAGCAACACCCGACAGGGTCTGAAGTACGAGCAGTACTTC.

CDR3 protein: CAWTRDSLSFGNTIYF. In DNA, the CDR3 is TGTGCCTGGACCCGGGACAGCCTATCCTTCGGAAACACCATATATTTT. The chain carries TRBV30 and TRBJ1-3; the match to TRBD1 covers 7 bases. The CDR3 runs 16 residues. Germline values: CDR1 GTSNPN, CDR2 SVGIG (reference sequence). Unmatched junction bases numbered 13, after V lost 4 bases and J lost 4 bases.

The V and J genes are TRBV10-3 and TRBJ1-2, with D perhaps matching TRBD1 (6 bases). In germline, CDR1 is ENHRY, CDR2 SYGVKD. Deletions cut 4 bases from V and 4 bases from J, with 13 bases between. The length of the CDR3 is 14 residues. The CDR3 nucleotides are TGTGCCATCAGTGCTAACAGGGAAAGCTATGGCTACACCTTC. Protein product: CAISANRESYGYTF.

With regard to this clone: A much larger clone lies a single base off, so this may be a read error. The V and J genes are TRBV14 and TRBJ1-1, with TRBD1 as a possible D gene (5 bases). Deletions cut 6 bases from V and 1 base from J, with 9 bases between. CDR1 and CDR2 from the germline V gene are SGHDN and FVKESK. The CDR3 totals 13 residues. CDR3 amino acids: CASRYGGNTEAFF. The CDR3 DNA reads TGTGCCAGCAGGTACGGGGGGAACACTGAAGCTTTCTTT.

This rearrangement joins TRBV15 to TRBJ1-5, with 8 bases aligning to TRBD1. Trimming at V came to 5 bases and at J to 9 bases, leaving 6 bases not matched to a gene. The germline V gene has CDR1 LNHNV and CDR2 YYDKDF (reference sequence). The CDR3 length is 13 residues. The CDR3 loop reads CATSSQGARPQHF. Here the CDR3 DNA reads TGTGCCACCAGCTCTCAGGGGGCACGGCCCCAGCATTTT.

This clone has only a few counts. V and J are TRBV6-1 and TRBJ1-6; 7 positions agree with TRBD1. The CDR3 is 15 amino acids. The germline gives CDR1 MNHNS, CDR2 SASEGT. The J segment lost 9 bases and the V segment lost 3 bases, leaving 8 bases of the junction unmatched. The CDR3 reads CASSDRGRGASPLHF. The CDR3 bases are TGTGCCAGCAGTGATCGGGGCAGGGGGGCTTCACCCCTCCACTTT.

This rearrangement joins TRBV10-3 to TRBJ1-2, with D unresolved. Per the germline V gene, CDR1 is ENHRY and CDR2 is SYGVKD. V shed 6 bases and J shed 8 bases, with 19 bases lying between them. This CDR3 spans 14 amino acids. The CDR3 sequence is CAIRPDNPAGGYTF. The CDR3 coding sequence is TGTGCCATCAGACCCGACAACCCGGCGGGGGGCTACACCTTC.

The rearrangement links TRBV5-6 to TRBJ1-1; the match to TRBD1 covers 7 bases. From germline, CDR1 is SGHDT and CDR2 YYEEEE. J was trimmed by 4 bases and V by 0 bases; bases with no gene match: 15. The CDR3 is 18 amino acids. The CDR3 is CASSLAFGTVGMSTEAFF. The CDR3 nucleotides are TGTGCCAGCAGCTTGGCCTTCGGGACAGTCGGGATGAGCACTGAAGCTTTCTTT.